This TCR beta chain was sequenced during a study of blood T cell repertoires in COVID-19. Whole-study context: COVID-19 samples collected from the United States, Italy and Spain covered acute and convalescent phases. T cells, B-cell-depleted T cells, or PBMCs provided the cDNA or gDNA that served as material.

Method: immunoSEQ multiplex PCR; TCRdb's copy keeps in-frame clones and lacks some. The sample lists approximately 140,000 clones; 87% were seen once. Specimen: peripheral blood. The receptor comes from a woman aged 60 to 75 with active or convalescent COVID-19.

In DNA form, the CDR3 reads TGCGCCAGCAGCCAAGACTGGGGCGAAAACATTCAGTACTTC. This gives the protein CASSQDWGENIQYF. V is TRBV4-1 and J is TRBJ2-4; weak D call: TRBD1 (5 bases). The CDR3 runs to 14 residues. Germline V gives CDR1 MGHRA, CDR2 YSYEKL. V shed 0 bases and J shed 5 bases, with 8 bases lying between them.